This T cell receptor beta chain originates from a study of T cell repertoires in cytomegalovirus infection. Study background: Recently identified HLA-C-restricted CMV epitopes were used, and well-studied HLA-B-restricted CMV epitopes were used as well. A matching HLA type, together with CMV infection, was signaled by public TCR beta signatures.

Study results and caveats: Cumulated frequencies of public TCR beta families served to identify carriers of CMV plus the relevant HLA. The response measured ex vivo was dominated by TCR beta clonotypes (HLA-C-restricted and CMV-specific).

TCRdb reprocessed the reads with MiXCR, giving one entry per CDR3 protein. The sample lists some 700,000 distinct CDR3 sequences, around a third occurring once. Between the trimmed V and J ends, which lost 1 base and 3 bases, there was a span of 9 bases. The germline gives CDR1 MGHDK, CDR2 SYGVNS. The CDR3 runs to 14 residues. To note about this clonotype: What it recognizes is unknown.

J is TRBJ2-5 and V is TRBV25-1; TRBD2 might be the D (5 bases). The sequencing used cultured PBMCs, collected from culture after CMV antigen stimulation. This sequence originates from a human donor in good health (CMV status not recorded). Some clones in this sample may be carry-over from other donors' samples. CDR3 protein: CASSESLGEETQYF. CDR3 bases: TGTGCCAGCAGTGAATCTCTCGGGGAAGAGACCCAGTACTTC.